This T cell receptor (beta chain) was profiled in a study of shared clonotypes between healthy human individuals. This clone was counted at least ten times. Its antigen is still unknown. Overall study results and limits: The represented genetic and exposure-history diversity was limited by the small number of donors.

The germline gives CDR1 MNHNY, CDR2 SVGAGI (reference sequence). V was trimmed by 6 bases and J by 8 bases, leaving 16 bases between them. The CDR3 totals 13 residues. Here immunoSEQ multiplex PCR was the method, and the copy in TCRdb shows in-frame clones only, minus some. The sample shows approximately 1.1 million clones, 70% to 80% of them seen only once. This TCR derives from a young man in good health. Some clones in this sample may be carry-over from other donors' samples. The gene calls are TRBV6-6 and TRBJ1-2, with a possible D match to TRBD1 (6 bases). Material: memory CD4+ T cells from PBMCs. Subset noted: CD45RA-negative fraction. CDR3 bases: TGTGCCAGCAGATCAGGGGAGCCGCGAGGCTACACCTTC. Its protein product is CASRSGEPRGYTF.